These 9 T cell receptor beta chains were all obtained from the same sample, sequenced in a study of T cell responses to AZD1222 COVID-19 vaccine. Generated by immunoSEQ multiplex PCR, the TCRdb table keeps only in-frame clones and is missing some. This table holds around 160,000 clones, around 88% found once. Sequencing was performed on peripheral blood, taken on day 0 of AZD1222 vaccination. Source of these receptors: an adult in good health.

The chain carries TRBV11-2 and TRBJ1-1; TRBD1 matches at 7 bases. Germline V gene lookup returns CDR1 SGHAT and CDR2 FQNNGV. CDR3 size: 14 residues. V lost 3 bases, J lost 4 bases, and 5 bases stayed unmatched. In nucleotides, the CDR3 is TGTGCCAGCAGCTTGGAAACAGGGGCCACTGAAGCTTTCTTT. As protein: CASSLETGATEAFF.

Regarding this clone: A read error may produce the germline difference seen at one junction end. V is TRBV7-7 and J is TRBJ2-7; 7 nucleotides line up with TRBD1. Germline values: CDR1 SSHAT, CDR2 FNYEAQ (reference sequence). CDR3 size: 13 residues. The CDR3 DNA reads TGTGCTAGCAGCAAAGACAGGGATTACGAGCAGTACTTC. Amino acids: CASSKDRDYEQYF.

The chain carries TRBV7-2 and TRBJ2-7, with D hard to call. CDR1 and CDR2 from the germline V gene are SGHTA and FQGNSA. The V and J ends lost 4 bases and 4 bases respectively, with 5 bases between them. This CDR3 contains 11 residues. CDR3 sequence reads: CASSSPYEQYF. CDR3 bases: TGTGCCAGCAGCTCCCCGTACGAGCAGTACTTC.

This chain joins TRBV5-1 and TRBJ1-2; TRBD1 matches at 9 bases. The trim removed 3 bases at V and 10 bases at J, leaving 4 bases unmatched. Germline lookup yields CDR1 SGHRS and CDR2 YFSETQ. CDR3 size: 12 residues. CDR3 sequence reads: CASSSGQGSYTF. In DNA form, the CDR3 reads TGCGCCAGCAGCTCGGGACAGGGTTCCTACACCTTC.

V usage is TRBV7-9 and J usage is TRBJ1-1, with D possibly being TRBD1 (5 bases). The length of the CDR3 is 14 residues. V was clipped by 3 bases and J by 0 bases, with 8 bases between them. Germline V gives CDR1 SEHNR, CDR2 FQNEAQ (reference sequence). Here the CDR3 DNA reads TGTGCCAGCAGCTTCTCGACAGTGAACACTGAAGCTTTCTTT. The encoded protein is CASSFSTVNTEAFF.

This chain links TRBV7-9 with TRBJ2-2; 10 bases match TRBD1. The CDR3 has 16 amino acids. The V gene end was trimmed by 5 bases and the J gene end by 6 bases; junction bases not matched to a gene: 9. The germline V gene has CDR1 SEHNR and CDR2 FQNEAQ (reference sequence). Here the CDR3 reads CASSVSPGTGAGELFF. CDR3 in DNA: TGTGCCAGCAGCGTTAGTCCCGGGACAGGGGCCGGGGAGCTGTTTTTT.

The V call is TRBV6-5, the J call TRBJ1-1; TRBD1 agrees at 7 bases. Trimming took 5 bases from V and 7 from J; bases not matched to a gene: 7. Germline values: CDR1 MNHEY, CDR2 SVGAGI. The CDR3 has 13 residues. The CDR3 here is CASSTQQGIEAFF. CDR3 DNA: TGTGCCAGCAGTACCCAACAGGGGATTGAAGCTTTCTTT.

In DNA, the CDR3 is TGTGCCAGCAGCGTAGCTTCTAACTATGGCTACACCTTC. Protein sequence: CASSVASNYGYTF. The V gene is TRBV9, the J gene TRBJ1-2; D unresolved. V was trimmed by 0 bases and J by 0 bases, leaving 3 bases between them. The length of the CDR3 is 13 residues. From germline, CDR1 is SGDLS and CDR2 YYNGEE.

The J gene is TRBJ2-2, the V gene TRBV6-5, with 11 bases lining up with TRBD1. The V segment lost 6 bases and the J segment 5 bases; nucleotides outside the gene matches: 5. Germline CDR1 MNHEY, CDR2 SVGAGI. This CDR3 contains 15 residues. The CDR3 sequence: CASRRGQGVTGELFF. DNA for the CDR3: TGTGCCAGCAGACGGGGACAGGGGGTAACCGGGGAGCTGTTTTTT.